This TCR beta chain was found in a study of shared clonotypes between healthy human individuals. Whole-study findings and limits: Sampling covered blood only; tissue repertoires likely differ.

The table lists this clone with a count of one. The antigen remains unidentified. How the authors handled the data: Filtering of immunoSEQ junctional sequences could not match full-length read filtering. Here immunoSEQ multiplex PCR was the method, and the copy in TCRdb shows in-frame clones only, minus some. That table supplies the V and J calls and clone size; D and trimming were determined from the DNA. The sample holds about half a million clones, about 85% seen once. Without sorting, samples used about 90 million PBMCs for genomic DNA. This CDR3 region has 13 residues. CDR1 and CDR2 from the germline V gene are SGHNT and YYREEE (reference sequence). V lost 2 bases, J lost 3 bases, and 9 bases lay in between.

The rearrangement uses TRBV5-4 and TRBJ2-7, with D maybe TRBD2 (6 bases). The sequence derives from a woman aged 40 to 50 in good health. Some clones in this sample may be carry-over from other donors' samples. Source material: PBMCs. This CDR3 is CASSFGGLYEQYF. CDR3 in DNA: TGTGCCAGCAGCTTTGGGGGACTCTACGAGCAGTACTTC.